This TCR beta chain was obtained from a study of T cells in lung cancer brain metastases. Whole-study results and caveats: Compared with paired primaries, brain metastases showed fewer unique productive clones (1540 versus 4551). The analysis could not control for preoperative corticosteroids affecting T cell infiltration in brain metastases. Paired lesions shared few clones; most were lesion-specific (mean Morisita approximately 0.25).

Clones were sequenced by immunoSEQ multiplex PCR, and TCRdb holds only the in-frame ones, with some missing. The table lists about 4,200 clones, roughly 89% of them singletons. A remark on this clone: Its antigen is as yet unknown.

V trimming: 0 bases; J trimming: 8 bases; junction bases outside the gene matches: 10. Germline loops: CDR1 SGHRS, CDR2 YFSETQ. The CDR3 has 16 residues. Sequenced: tumor tissue from the primary lung tumor. The source of this sequence is a man between 60 and 75 years old with non-small cell lung cancer. The rearrangement uses TRBV5-1 and TRBJ2-1, with 8 bases aligning to TRBD2. The CDR3 DNA sequence: TGCGCCAGCAGCTTGGCCGGGGGGGGCGCGGTCCATGAGCAGTTCTTC. Amino acids: CASSLAGGGAVHEQFF.